A selection of T cell receptor beta chains follows, all from one sample in a study of T cells in Graves' hyperthyroidism and ophthalmopathy. TCRdb analysed the multiplex PCR reads with MiXCR anew, one entry per CDR3 protein. The table records around 620,000 distinct CDR3 sequences, 14% of them present only once. The specimen was blood. The source of these receptors is a young woman with Graves' ophthalmopathy. CDR3s include the opening cysteine and the closing phenylalanine or tryptophan. D genes are given only for firm matches. Part of the rows lack a size; the others show once, few, many or a class for expanded clones.

clone size: many
D gene: -
CDR3 length: 16
J gene: TRBJ2-5
V gene: TRBV27
CDR3 DNA: TGTGCCAGCAGTCCCTTCAGCGGGACAGAACAAGAGACCCAGTACTTC
CDR3 protein: CASSPFSGTEQETQYF

clone size: few
D gene: TRBD1
CDR3 length: 13
J gene: TRBJ2-5
V gene: TRBV27
CDR3 DNA: TGTGCCAGCAGCCGGACAGGGCCTTTGGGACAGTACTTC
CDR3 protein: CASSRTGPLGQYF

clone size: many
D gene: -
CDR3 length: 14
J gene: TRBJ1-1
V gene: TRBV28
CDR3 DNA: TGTGCCAGCAGTTGGGCAGGGGTGAACACTGAAGCTTTCTTT
CDR3 protein: CASSWAGVNTEAFF

clone size: -
D gene: -
CDR3 length: 13
J gene: TRBJ2-5
V gene: TRBV12-3/TRBV12-4
CDR3 DNA: TGTGCCAGCAGTTTATTGCGGGACGCGGCCCAGTACTTC
CDR3 protein: CASSLLRDAAQYF

clone size: -
D gene: -
CDR3 length: 12
J gene: TRBJ2-2
V gene: TRBV6-1
CDR3 DNA: TGTGCCAGCAGGGCAGGGTTAGGGGAGCTGTTTTTT
CDR3 protein: CASRAGLGELFF

clone size: many
D gene: TRBD1
CDR3 length: 16
J gene: TRBJ1-2
V gene: TRBV7-6
CDR3 DNA: TGTGCCAGCAGCTTAGCCCCGACAGGGGTCCCACATGGCTACACCTTC
CDR3 protein: CASSLAPTGVPHGYTF

clone size: many
D gene: TRBD2
CDR3 length: 15
J gene: TRBJ2-1
V gene: TRBV11-3
CDR3 DNA: TGTGCCAGCAGCTTACCGGCGGGAGATCGGAATGAGCAGTTCTTC
CDR3 protein: CASSLPAGDRNEQFF

clone size: few
D gene: -
CDR3 length: 14
J gene: TRBJ2-3
V gene: TRBV2
CDR3 DNA: TGTGCCAGCAGTTATAGCGTTCATAGAGATACGCAGTATTTT
CDR3 protein: CASSYSVHRDTQYF

clone size: many
D gene: -
CDR3 length: 15
J gene: TRBJ2-7
V gene: TRBV20-1
CDR3 DNA: TGCAGTGCTAGAGATGGGAAGAAGAGCTCCTACGAGCAGTACTTC
CDR3 protein: CSARDGKKSSYEQYF

clone size: many
D gene: -
CDR3 length: 15
J gene: TRBJ1-5
V gene: TRBV4-3
CDR3 DNA: TGCGCCAGCAGCCAGACGAGACAGCCTCATCAGCCCCAGCATTTT
CDR3 protein: CASSQTRQPHQPQHF

clone size: many
D gene: TRBD2
CDR3 length: 15
J gene: TRBJ2-3
V gene: TRBV7-8
CDR3 DNA: TGTGCCAGCAGCTTAAGCGGGGGATACACAGATACGCAGTATTTT
CDR3 protein: CASSLSGGYTDTQYF

clone size: many
D gene: TRBD2
CDR3 length: 15
J gene: TRBJ2-3
V gene: TRBV20-1
CDR3 DNA: TGCAGTGCTAGACAAGCGGGAGGAGGCACAGATACGCAGTATTTT
CDR3 protein: CSARQAGGGTDTQYF

clone size: many
D gene: TRBD1
CDR3 length: 15
J gene: TRBJ2-5
V gene: TRBV28
CDR3 DNA: TGTGCCAGCAGCCGCCACTCGGGACAGCAAGAGACCCAGTACTTC
CDR3 protein: CASSRHSGQQETQYF

clone size: many
D gene: -
CDR3 length: 14
J gene: TRBJ2-7
V gene: TRBV2
CDR3 DNA: TGTGCCAGCAGTGTACGGGTTAGCGGATACGAGCAGTACTTC
CDR3 protein: CASSVRVSGYEQYF

clone size: -
D gene: TRBD2
CDR3 length: 17
J gene: TRBJ2-5
V gene: TRBV28
CDR3 DNA: TGTGCCAGCAGTTGGGGACTAGCGGGAGTTTTCCAAGAGACCCAGTACTTC
CDR3 protein: CASSWGLAGVFQETQYF

clone size: many
D gene: -
CDR3 length: 15
J gene: TRBJ2-7
V gene: TRBV4-1
CDR3 DNA: TGCGCCAGCAGCCAAGTTCAGGTTGACTCCTACGAGCAGTACTTC
CDR3 protein: CASSQVQVDSYEQYF

clone size: many
D gene: -
CDR3 length: 18
J gene: TRBJ2-2
V gene: TRBV12-3/TRBV12-4
CDR3 DNA: TGTGCCAGCAGCCGGGACCGAGCAGACTTACGGACGACCGGGGAGCTGTTTTTT
CDR3 protein: CASSRDRADLRTTGELFF

clone size: many
D gene: -
CDR3 length: 15
J gene: TRBJ2-5
V gene: TRBV7-9
CDR3 DNA: TGTGCCAGCAGCCCCCCCGGTTCGGCTCAAGAGACCCAGTACTTC
CDR3 protein: CASSPPGSAQETQYF

clone size: few
D gene: -
CDR3 length: 15
J gene: TRBJ1-6
V gene: TRBV18
CDR3 DNA: TGTGCCAGCTCACCACTCTCAGGCAGGGATTCACCCCTCCACTTT
CDR3 protein: CASSPLSGRDSPLHF

clone size: -
D gene: -
CDR3 length: 15
J gene: TRBJ2-7
V gene: TRBV18
CDR3 DNA: TGTGCCAGCTCACTAGCTAGAGGGCCCACCTACGAGCAGTACTTC
CDR3 protein: CASSLARGPTYEQYF

clone size: -
D gene: -
CDR3 length: 14
J gene: TRBJ2-1
V gene: TRBV7-9
CDR3 DNA: TGTGCCAGCAGCTCTGTCGACAGATACAATGAGCAGTTCTTC
CDR3 protein: CASSSVDRYNEQFF

clone size: many
D gene: -
CDR3 length: 15
J gene: TRBJ1-2
V gene: TRBV7-7
CDR3 DNA: TGTGCTAGCAACCACTTCCGGGACGATAACTATGGCTACACCTTC
CDR3 protein: CASNHFRDDNYGYTF